This T cell receptor (beta chain) originates from a study of blood T cell repertoires in COVID-19. On the study more broadly: Both acute and convalescent COVID-19 samples were obtained from the United States, Italy and Spain.

Some clones are missing from TCRdb's copy, which holds only in-frame ones; the method was immunoSEQ multiplex PCR. The repertoire includes about 120,000 clones, over 75% of them detected once, and roughly a tenth sits in the top ten. Per germline, CDR1 SQVTM and CDR2 ANQGSEA. The CDR3 runs to 14 residues. Trimming removed 4 bases from V and 3 bases from J, with 16 bases in between. The V call is TRBV29-1, the J call TRBJ2-7; a weak D match, TRBD1 (5 bases). This TCR came from a man older than 75 with acute or convalescent COVID-19. What was sequenced was peripheral blood. The CDR3 is CSVAAVGVDYEQYF. The CDR3 DNA reads as TGCAGCGTTGCGGCGGTAGGGGTTGACTACGAGCAGTACTTC.